Below, 7 T cell receptor beta chains from the same sample are listed, as sequenced in a study of metastatic and nonmetastatic thyroid tumors. None of the patients had undergone any treatment ahead of thyroid surgery. TCRdb re-called the PCR reads with MiXCR. The sample yields around 40,000 clones, 25% to 30% seen once. The specimen sequenced was blood. Receptor source: a female donor with papillary thyroid cancer or a benign thyroid nodule (not recorded which). Some clones in this sample may be carry-over from other donors' samples.

This chain connects TRBV7-3 to TRBJ2-7; 13 nucleotides align to TRBD2. CDR3 length: 18 residues. CDR1 is SGHTA, CDR2 FQGTGA, per germline. The V gene end was trimmed by 4 bases and the J gene end by 2 bases; junction bases not matched to a gene: 11. The CDR3 DNA reads TGTGCCAGCAGCTGTCCGTGGGTAGGACTAGCGGGAGCCTACGAGCAGTACTTC. Protein: CASSCPWVGLAGAYEQYF.

This chain joins TRBV9 and TRBJ2-3, with 7 bases fitting TRBD2. CDR1 SGDLS and CDR2 YYNGEE come from the germline V gene. The CDR3 contains 15 residues. The ends lost 3 bases at V and 2 bases at J; junction bases unmatched: 6. This CDR3 reads CASSGGLSDTDTQYF. CDR3 nucleotides: TGTGCCAGCAGCGGGGGACTATCTGACACAGATACGCAGTATTTT.

In its sample, this clone was seen many times. This chain joins TRBV5-1 and TRBJ2-5; tentative D call: TRBD2 (7 bases). Germline loops: CDR1 SGHRS, CDR2 YFSETQ. This CDR3 region has 14 residues. Trimming took 0 bases from V and 6 from J, leaving 12 bases between them. CDR3 loop: CASSLVGGQQTQYF. DNA for the CDR3: TGCGCCAGCAGCTTGGTGGGGGGGCAGCAGACCCAGTACTTC. Full variable domain (missing parts from reference TRBV5-1 and TRBJ2-5): KAGVTQTPRYLIKTRGQQVTLSCSPISGHRSVSWYQQTPGQGLQFLFEYFSETQRNKGNFPGRFSGRQFSNSRSEMNVSTLELGDSALYLCASSLVGGQQTQYFGPGTRLLVL.

This clone was counted between two and nine times. The chain employs TRBV30 and TRBJ1-1; D gene ambiguous. V was trimmed by 5 bases and J by 1 base, leaving 11 bases between them. The CDR3 sequence is 13 residues long. The V gene's germline CDR1 is GTSNPN and CDR2 SVGIG (reference sequence). The CDR3 protein is CAWFHLGNTEAFF. DNA for the CDR3: TGTGCCTGGTTCCATCTTGGGAACACTGAAGCTTTCTTT.

The gene calls are TRBV4-1 and TRBJ1-4, with 9 bases identical to TRBD1. CDR1 MGHRA and CDR2 YSYEKL come from the germline V gene. The CDR3 loop spans 15 amino acids. The V gene end was trimmed by 4 bases and the J gene end by 8 bases; junction bases not matched to a gene: 8. The CDR3 DNA is TGCGCCAGCAGCCCTCTGGGACAGGGTGACGAAAAACTGTTTTTT. It yields the protein CASSPLGQGDEKLFF.

Here the CDR3 reads CASSRSPTGTRGGQFF. CDR3 coding DNA: TGTGCCAGTAGTCGATCGCCCACCGGGACACGGGGTGGGCAGTTCTTC. The chain couples TRBV19 to TRBJ2-1; D is perhaps TRBD1 (6 bases). CDR3 length: 16 residues. Trimming took off 5 bases at V and 12 bases at J, with 26 bases between the two ends. In germline, CDR1 is LNHDA, CDR2 SQIVND (reference sequence).

The chain uses TRBV5-5 and TRBJ2-7; D gene unclear. The CDR3 spans 11 residues. V was trimmed by 2 bases and J by 3 bases, leaving 3 bases between them. Germline V gene sequence: CDR1 SGHKS, CDR2 YYEKEE (reference sequence). The CDR3 region has the DNA TGTGCCAGCAGCTTCCTCTACGAGCAGTACTTC. Amino acid sequence: CASSFLYEQYF.